Shown below are 6 T cell receptor beta chains from a single sample sequenced in a study of cytomegalovirus exposure and HLA in healthy donors. Primers included in the PCR were 60 Vbeta and 13 Jbeta primers. The protocol was immunoSEQ multiplex PCR, while the TCRdb copy is restricted to in-frame clones and leaves out a portion. The data hold around 200,000 clones, with around 79% observed a single time. Sequences were obtained from PBMCs. The receptor set was obtained from a girl aged 2-9 years in good health and CMV-seronegative.

The gene calls are TRBV9 and TRBJ1-3, with a weak D call TRBD1 (6 bases). The CDR3 length is 19 residues. V lost 0 bases and J lost 0, with 19 bases in between. Germline assignment: CDR1 SGDLS and CDR2 YYNGEE. Here the CDR3 DNA reads TGTGCCAGCAGCGTAGGTGGTGGGGGGGGCGAACGCTCTGGAAACACCATATATTTT. It translates to CASSVGGGGGERSGNTIYF.

This chain uses TRBV6-1 with TRBJ1-1; D gene ambiguous. Trimming took off 0 bases at V and 3 bases at J, with 5 bases between the two ends. CDR1 and CDR2 (germline): MNHNS, SASEGT. The CDR3 contains 13 residues. The DNA for the CDR3 is TGTGCCAGCAGTGAAGCTCGTCACACTGAAGCTTTCTTT. Protein product: CASSEARHTEAFF.

This clone has more than one count but fewer than ten. This chain joins TRBV15 and TRBJ2-5; 9 bases agree with TRBD2. The J segment lost 5 bases and the V segment lost 3 bases, leaving 4 bases of the junction unmatched. This CDR3 region has 14 residues. Germline V gene sequence: CDR1 LNHNV, CDR2 YYDKDF (reference sequence). The CDR3 protein is CATSRRGGGETQYF. In DNA form, the CDR3 reads TGTGCCACCAGCAGGCGCGGGGGGGGTGAGACCCAGTACTTC.

This chain uses TRBV14 with TRBJ2-5; a possible D gene is TRBD2 (5 bases). The CDR3 contains 15 residues. V was pared by 0 bases and J by 5 bases, with 13 bases between. Germline CDR1 SGHDN, CDR2 FVKESK. In DNA form, the CDR3 reads TGTGCCAGCAGCCAAGACCGAGGGAGATGGGAGACCCAGTACTTC. Residues: CASSQDRGRWETQYF. The full variable domain, rest sourced from reference TRBV14 and TRBJ2-5, is EAGVTQFPSHSVIEKGQTVTLRCDPISGHDNLYWYRRVMGKEIKFLLHFVKESKQDESGMPNNRFLAERTGGTYSTLKVQPAELEDSGVYFCASSQDRGRWETQYFGPGTRLLVL.

The rearrangement joins TRBV6-1 to TRBJ2-4, with 8 nucleotides matching TRBD2. The CDR3 loop spans 15 amino acids. The germline CDR1 and CDR2 sequences are MNHNS and SASEGT. V was clipped by 5 bases and J by 0 bases; unmatched bases: 3. This chain's CDR3 is CASSHSGGAKNIQYF. CDR3 nucleotides: TGTGCCAGCAGTCACAGCGGGGGAGCCAAAAACATTCAGTACTTC.

The V gene is TRBV19, the J gene TRBJ2-5; TRBD1 matches at 7 bases. Germline V lookup: CDR1 LNHDA, CDR2 SQIVND (reference sequence). The V segment lost 5 bases and the J segment 7 bases; nucleotides outside the gene matches: 10. This CDR3 is built from 14 residues. The CDR3 reads CASSGRQGRGTQYF. CDR3 in DNA: TGTGCCAGTAGTGGGAGACAGGGAAGAGGGACCCAGTACTTC.